This T cell receptor beta chain was documented in a study of memory CD4+ T cells and cytomegalovirus serostatus. The CDR3 covers 13 residues. The J segment lost 3 bases and the V segment lost 7 bases, leaving 4 bases of the junction unmatched. CDR1 is MNHNS, CDR2 SASEGT, per germline. The sort gate was single viable CD3+CD4+CD8-CD45RO+ cells for memory CD4+ T cells. The data were produced by immunoSEQ multiplex PCR, yet TCRdb's version contains in-frame clones alone and is incomplete. This sample has 25,000 to 35,000 clones, with about 76% found just once. The chain couples TRBV6-1 to TRBJ2-5; 8 nucleotides match TRBD2. Sequenced input: memory CD4+ T cells from blood. This TCR was recovered from an adult in good health and CMV-seronegative. Some clones in this sample may be carry-over from other donors' samples. CDR3 DNA sequence: TGTGCCAGCAATTTCGGGGGGGAAGAGACCCAGTACTTC. Translating gives CASNFGGEETQYF.